The subject of this entry is one TCR beta chain. This clonotype occurred a few times. What antigen it recognizes has not been identified. Base qualities were left out, and no much larger clone turns up one base away. Ficoll-Paque density gradient centrifugation was used to isolate PBMCs. The sequencer was an Illumina NovaSeq 6000. TCRalpha and TCRbeta cDNA libraries were constructed by 5'RACE with constant-segment primers, with sample barcodes and unique molecular identifiers being introduced. Trizol reagent was used to extract RNA from every sample. Library amplification was performed in two PCR steps, and a second sample barcode and Illumina TruSeq adapters were introduced in the second step. Libraries were sequenced on an Illumina NovaSeq with 2 x 150 bp paired-end reads. In the original analysis: Reads were demultiplexed and collapsed into UMI-guided consensus sequences with migec v1.2.7. Using mixcr v2.1.11, the UMI consensuses were aligned to TRA and TRB V and J templates and assembled into clonotypes. A clonotype was counted as expanded or contracted only when both edgeR and NoisET called the clonotype significant, with the noise models trained on biological replicates. For edgeR calls, the thresholds were a false discovery rate-adjusted p below 0.01 and a log2 fold-change of 1. PCA with hierarchical clustering of max-normalized trajectories of the 1000 most abundant clonotypes was used as exploratory dynamics analysis. Each responding clone was given a CD4 or CD8 phenotype based on the CD4+ and CD8+ repertoires, which had been sequenced separately. The raw public data were reprocessed by TCRdb itself: fastp quality trimming at Q25, MiXCR clonotype calling, in-frame beta chains only. Every entry covers one CDR3 protein and lists the most common genes and DNA from its rows. TCRdb's processing, not the study's, gives the V and J calls here. The sample table shows about 610,000 distinct CDR3 sequences, and 15% to 20% are seen once. In total, the top ten clones hold around 8.1% of the sample.

V loses 0 bases, J loses 7 bases, and the germline ends lie 16 bases apart. Including cysteine and phenylalanine, the CDR3 has 15 amino acids. Only the CDR3 DNA is retained, 45 bases long and in frame from the first base. CDR1 and CDR2 (LGHDT, YNNKEL) derive from the germline V gene (reference sequence). This sample stems from a study of T-cell memory formation after mild COVID-19 (dated by TCRdb to about 2021). The study in broad terms: TCR sequence clusters from the two donors were largely donor specific. In two donors, T-cell clones that expanded and contracted after mild COVID-19 were followed by sequencing TCRalpha and TCRbeta repertoires longitudinally. Two young, previously healthy adult volunteers, one female and one male, were included in the cohort.

Findings and caveats that apply to the study as a whole: Whether the second-wave clones peaking on day 37 were SARS-CoV-2 specific was not confirmed. Some responding clones were detected in pre-infection memory, suggesting pre-existing cross-reactive memory T cells joined the SARS-CoV-2 response. The study covered only a couple of mild cases, and larger cohorts including severe cases with pre-infection samples were considered necessary. Clones contracting from day 15 to 85 had balanced CD4/CD8 phenotypes, while a second wave expanding from day 15 to 37 was biased towards CD4+. Contracting CD4+ clones were located mainly in the CM and EM memory subsets, whereas CD8+ clones were found to be enriched in EMRA.

The sequence joins TRBV3-1 to TRBJ2-7; possibly the D gene is TRBD2, per 6 matching bases. This TCR derives from an adult woman who had mild COVID-19 (a few samples of this study predate the infection). The sample titles of this study are shuffled in the database, so cell type and time point are left out; the donor was told from shared clones. Sequencing input: PBMCs or a T cell subset sorted from them (not recorded which). The CDR3 region: CASSQDRGATWEQYF. The DNA reads as follows: TGTGCCAGCAGCCAAGATCGCGGGGCTACGTGGGAGCAGTACTTC.